These 25 T cell receptor beta chains were sequenced from one sample in a study of blood T cell repertoires in COVID-19 (dated by TCRdb to about 2020). The library was built by means of the immunoSEQ multiplex PCR assay. TCRdb mirrors the immuneACCESS table, restricted to in-frame sequences. Some clones are absent from its copies; in checked studies, under half trace to an unresolved V gene, and the reason for the others is unknown. The sample table lists around 170,000 clones, more than 70% of them with a count of one. Approximately 2.8% of the sample is taken by the ten largest. The sample comprised peripheral blood. The receptors here all came from a man aged 55-75 years with acute or convalescent COVID-19.

This clone was counted a few times. The rearrangement joins TRBV29-1 to TRBJ2-7; D is unresolved. CDR3 length: 12 residues. V was clipped by 6 bases and J by 2 bases, with 11 bases between them. Germline V gives CDR1 SQVTM, CDR2 ANQGSEA. As DNA, the CDR3 is TGCAGCGTAACCGGTTTAACCTACGAGCAGTACTTC. Translated, it gives CSVTGLTYEQYF.

The CDR3 coding sequence is TGTGCCTGGAGTCGTCAGGGGATAGAGCAGTTCTTC. Translated: CAWSRQGIEQFF. This chain links TRBV30 with TRBJ2-1; tentative D call: TRBD1 (6 bases). Germline CDR1 reads GTSNPN; CDR2 reads SVGIG (reference sequence). Trimming took 2 bases from V and 10 from J, leaving 12 bases between them. CDR3 size: 12 residues.

The V call is TRBV21-1, the J call TRBJ1-1; the table names TRBD1, a call not compared with the DNA. TRBV21-1 is a documented pseudogene. The CDR3 is 14 residues long. CDR3 coding DNA: TGTGCCAGCAGAGGGGTAAGATTGTACACTGAAGCTTTCTTT. This sequence encodes CASRGVRLYTEAFF.

The chain couples TRBV5-1 to TRBJ1-6; 12 nucleotides line up with TRBD1. CDR1 and CDR2 from the germline V gene are SGHRS and YFSETQ. V gave up 2 bases and J gave up 0 bases; unmatched junction bases: 9. This CDR3 is built from 20 residues. The CDR3 region has the DNA TGCGCCAGCAGCTTCAACTCCGGGACAGGGGGCTTCTCCTATAATTCACCCCTCCACTTT. Translated, it gives CASSFNSGTGGFSYNSPLHF.

V usage is TRBV5-6 and J usage is TRBJ1-2; perhaps TRBD1 as D (6 bases). The CDR3 totals 13 residues. Germline V lookup: CDR1 SGHDT, CDR2 YYEEEE. Trimming took off 0 bases at V and 3 bases at J, with 6 bases between the two ends. CDR3 protein: CASSLDRDYGYTF. CDR3 coding DNA: TGTGCCAGCAGCTTGGACAGGGACTATGGCTACACCTTC.

This clone is a singleton in its sample. This sequence joins TRBV5-1 and TRBJ2-1; D remains unclear. Germline V lookup: CDR1 SGHRS, CDR2 YFSETQ. CDR3 length: 12 amino acids. CDR3 region: CVTSQLAHEQFF. The CDR3 DNA reads TGCGTCACTTCACAATTAGCCCATGAGCAGTTCTTC.

The gene calls are TRBV29-1 and TRBJ1-1; tentatively, D is TRBD1 (5 bases). CDR1 is SQVTM and CDR2 is ANQGSEA in the germline V gene. Trimming took 3 bases from V and 5 from J, leaving 10 bases between them. This CDR3 is built from 12 residues. CDR3: CSVDRGGTEAFF. DNA for the CDR3: TGCAGCGTTGATCGGGGGGGGACTGAAGCTTTCTTT.

This clone was found a few times. This chain links TRBV18 with TRBJ1-1; 7 nucleotides agree with TRBD1. Germline V lookup: CDR1 KGHSH, CDR2 LQKENI. With 4 bases clipped from V and 5 bases from J, the junction kept 10 bases outside the gene matches. The CDR3 consists of 15 residues. This chain's CDR3 is CASSLRGSGGTEAFF. The CDR3, as DNA: TGTGCCAGCTCACTAAGAGGGTCAGGGGGAACTGAAGCTTTCTTT. Filled out from reference TRBV18 and TRBJ1-1, the complete variable domain reads NAGVMQNPRHLVRRRGQEARLRCSPMKGHSHVYWYRQLPEEGLKFMVYLQKENIIDESGMPKERFSAEFPKEGPSILRIQQVVRGDSAAYFCASSLRGSGGTEAFFGQGTRLTVV.

The chain has TRBV21-1 and TRBJ2-4; the table assigns TRBD2, which was not confirmed against the DNA. TRBV21-1 is a recognized pseudogene. This CDR3 contains 17 residues. The CDR3 is CASSKGDERGAKDIQYF. CDR3 DNA sequence: TGTGCCAGCAGCAAAGGTGATGAGCGGGGGGCGAAGGACATTCAGTACTTC.

The rearrangement links TRBV7-8 to TRBJ2-7, with TRBD2 identical over 14 bases. CDR3 length equals 17 residues. CDR1 SGHVS and CDR2 FQNEAQ come from the germline V gene. V lost 5 bases, J lost 4 bases, and 10 bases stayed unmatched. CDR3 sequence: CASSAGLAGGFSYEQYF. CDR3 in DNA: TGTGCCAGCAGCGCAGGACTAGCGGGGGGATTTAGTTACGAGCAGTACTTC.

In DNA, the CDR3 is TGCGCCAGCTCCTCCTTCGACAGGGGGTTAAGGAATGAAAAACTGTTTTTT. Residues: CASSSFDRGLRNEKLFF. The chain combines TRBV5-1 with TRBJ1-4; 9 bases agree with TRBD1. Per the germline V gene, CDR1 is SGHRS and CDR2 is YFSETQ. This CDR3 spans 17 amino acids. V was pared by 7 bases and J by 5 bases, with 15 bases of the junction left unmatched.

This clone came up a few times. This chain links TRBV5-1 with TRBJ1-1; D possibly corresponds to TRBD1 (6 bases). Trimming stripped 0 bases from V and 0 bases from J, with 21 bases between. This CDR3 is 19 amino acids long. Germline CDR1 and CDR2: SGHRS and YFSETQ. The CDR3 bases are TGCGCCAGCAGCTTGGTGGGGCGGGGGGCCGGACAGATGAACACTGAAGCTTTCTTT. Amino acid sequence: CASSLVGRGAGQMNTEAFF.

V is TRBV5-6 and J is TRBJ1-5; TRBD1 matches 7 bases. The CDR3 has 15 residues. V dropped 3 bases and J dropped 2; count of bases not matched to a gene: 5. In germline, CDR1 is SGHDT, CDR2 YYEEEE. CDR3 loop: CASSSDRVGNQPQHF. For the CDR3, the DNA is TGTGCCAGCAGCTCCGACAGGGTTGGCAATCAGCCCCAGCATTTT.

The chain joins TRBV2 to TRBJ1-2; TRBD1 is a possible D gene (5 bases). The germline gives CDR1 SNHLY, CDR2 FYNNEI. V lost 6 bases and J 7 bases, leaving 21 bases between the germline ends. The CDR3 covers 15 residues. The CDR3 DNA is TGTGCCAGCAGGTTTAACAGGCCCGTCGAGCGTGGCTACACCTTC. Its protein product is CASRFNRPVERGYTF.

The chain has TRBV10-2 and TRBJ2-7; TRBD2 aligns across 8 bases. Germline assignment: CDR1 WSHSY and CDR2 SAAADI. V gave up 4 bases and J gave up 3 bases; unmatched junction bases: 8. The CDR3 spans 15 residues. CDR3 sequence reads: CASSGTSAGGYEQYF. The CDR3 DNA reads as TGCGCCAGCAGTGGCACCTCTGCGGGGGGCTACGAGCAGTACTTC.

This chain links TRBV7-8 with TRBJ1-2; D unresolved. CDR1 is SGHVS, CDR2 FQNEAQ, per germline. The CDR3 is 16 residues long. Between the trimmed V and J ends, which lost 6 bases and 3 bases, there was a span of 20 bases. The CDR3 DNA reads TGTGCCAGCAGAGGTCGGTCCGGGAAGGAGTACTATGGCTACACCTTC. Protein product: CASRGRSGKEYYGYTF.

The rearrangement links TRBV5-1 to TRBJ2-1; a possible D gene is TRBD2 (5 bases). Germline CDR1 and CDR2: SGHRS and YFSETQ. The V and J ends lost 0 bases and 0 bases respectively, with 10 bases between them. CDR3 size: 16 residues. The CDR3 DNA follows: TGCGCCAGCAGCTTGGCCGTGGGGAGCTCCTACAATGAGCAGTTCTTC. It yields the protein CASSLAVGSSYNEQFF.

V and J are TRBV3-1 (or the pseudogene TRBV3-2) and TRBJ1-5; a possible D gene is TRBD1 (6 bases). The germline V gene encodes CDR1 LGHDT and CDR2 YNNKEL (reference sequence). This CDR3 contains 14 residues. Trimming pared 4 bases from V and 2 bases from J, leaving 9 bases between. This CDR3 reads CASSPRQGNQPQHF. In nucleotides, the CDR3 is TGTGCCAGCAGCCCCCGACAGGGCAATCAGCCCCAGCATTTT.

The gene calls are TRBV11-2 and TRBJ1-6; 7 nucleotides match TRBD1. V lost 4 bases to trimming and J lost 10 bases; unmatched junction nucleotides: 10. CDR1 SGHAT and CDR2 FQNNGV come from the germline V gene. The CDR3 sequence is 15 residues long. CDR3 nucleotides: TGTGCCAGCAGCTCCTTGACAGGGAAATACTCACCCCTCCACTTT. Its translation is CASSSLTGKYSPLHF.

This clone was observed at least ten times. The V gene is TRBV27, the J gene TRBJ1-1; TRBD1 matches at 7 bases. The germline V gene encodes CDR1 MNHEY and CDR2 SMNVEV (reference sequence). The CDR3 is 16 amino acids. Germline trimming cut 5 bases from V and 5 bases from J; bases unmatched to any gene: 14. The CDR3 nucleotides are TGTGCCAGCAGTCTGGTGGGTAGGGGGCGCGGGACTGAAGCTTTCTTT. This sequence encodes CASSLVGRGRGTEAFF.

J is TRBJ1-1 and V is TRBV18; no definite D call. Germline lookup yields CDR1 KGHSH and CDR2 LQKENI. The CDR3 length is 15 residues. The ends were cut back, 4 bases at V and 3 bases at J, with 15 bases in the middle. The CDR3 loop is CASSLSAGGDTEAFF. The CDR3 bases are TGTGCCAGCTCACTCTCAGCGGGAGGCGACACTGAAGCTTTCTTT. The full variable domain, completed using reference TRBV18 and TRBJ1-1, is NAGVMQNPRHLVRRRGQEARLRCSPMKGHSHVYWYRQLPEEGLKFMVYLQKENIIDESGMPKERFSAEFPKEGPSILRIQQVVRGDSAAYFCASSLSAGGDTEAFFGQGTRLTVV.

This chain links TRBV11-2 with TRBJ2-2; D might be TRBD2 (6 bases). CDR1 is SGHAT and CDR2 is FQNNGV in the germline V gene. The CDR3 totals 15 residues. V lost 1 base and J lost 4, with 10 bases in between. The DNA for the CDR3 is TGTGCCAGCAGCTTAGTTGTGACTAGCACCGGGGAGCTGTTTTTT. Its translation is CASSLVVTSTGELFF.

A note on this clone: This CDR3 is also generated by other DNA sequences in the sample. The chain links TRBV30 to TRBJ1-5; no firm D call. The CDR3 is made up of 13 amino acids. Deletions cut 0 bases from V and 4 bases from J, with 7 bases between. Germline V CDR1 and CDR2: GTSNPN, SVGIG (reference sequence). CDR3 nucleotides: TGTGCCTGGAGTGTACGAGGGAATCAGCCCCAGCATTTT. This encodes CAWSVRGNQPQHF. Variable domain in full (rest from reference TRBV30 and TRBJ1-5): SQTIHQWPATLVQPVGSPLSLECTVEGTSNPNLYWYRQAAGRGLQLLFYSVGIGQISSEVPQNLSASRPQDRQFILSSKKLLLSDSGFYLCAWSVRGNQPQHFGDGTRLSIL.

The chain links TRBV6-5 to TRBJ1-4; D unresolved. This CDR3 contains 12 residues. V dropped 8 bases and J dropped 8 bases, with 12 bases sitting between them. Germline V gene data show CDR1 as MNHEY and CDR2 as SVGAGI. The CDR3 loop reads CASGAFEEKLFF. The CDR3 nucleotides are TGTGCCAGCGGAGCCTTTGAGGAAAAACTGTTTTTT.

The rearrangement joins TRBV10-3 to TRBJ2-7; D is possibly TRBD1 (5 bases). Deletions cut 0 bases from V and 10 bases from J, with 16 bases between. Germline lookup yields CDR1 ENHRY and CDR2 SYGVKD. The CDR3 consists of 14 residues. The CDR3 sequence: CAISESGRTQLQYF. In DNA, the CDR3 is TGTGCCATCAGTGAGTCCGGCAGGACACAGCTACAGTACTTC.